This T cell receptor beta chain originates from a study of human T cells and chemical hapten exposure. The overall study: There were per-sample TCR yield variations, arising mainly from small pooled library volume differences. Study results and caveats: High-frequency TCRs, those above 1 in 1000, stayed the same after DPC sensitization.

Individual cDNA molecules received unique molecular identifiers in the library. Original processing methods: Per sample, the median was around 100,000 TCRs, with values from 23,224 to 690,600. Via MiXCR, TCRdb re-called the RACE reads, giving one row per CDR3 protein. These V and J calls originate from TCRdb's pipeline instead of the authors' own analysis. Here the sample spans under 45,000 distinct CDR3 sequences, about 5.5% being singletons. This CDR3 is 13 amino acids long. Trimming cost V 6 bases and J 11 bases; bases outside gene matches: 11. This clonotype came up many times. The antigen remains undetermined. Time point denoted: healthy volunteer bleed at 6 weeks. Whole blood that had not been fractionated was the source of extracted total RNA.

The clonotype originates from a human donor in good health. Some clones in this sample may be carry-over from other donors' samples. Sequenced input: whole blood. The chain uses TRBV12-3 or TRBV12-4 and TRBJ2-3, with 7 bases fitting TRBD1. The CDR3 nucleotides are TGTGCCAGCAGATCCGGGACAGCTCGCTTGCAGTATTTT. Translated, it gives CASRSGTARLQYF.